This entry describes one TCR beta chain. The antigen is not known. This sample stems from a study of T-cell memory formation after mild COVID-19. TCRdb fed the 5' RACE reads into MiXCR, producing one record per CDR3 protein. This table holds about 320,000 distinct CDR3 sequences, approximately 14% found once. Study conclusions and caveats: Whereas later expanders leaned CD4+, clones contracting day 15 to 85 showed a balanced CD4/CD8 makeup.

The CDR3 totals 12 residues. Germline V CDR1 and CDR2: MNHEY, SVGEGT. Trimming pared 2 bases from V and 6 bases from J, leaving 8 bases between. The TCR originated in a young man who had mild COVID-19 (a few samples of this study predate the infection). Cell type and time point are not known. This chain connects TRBV6-2 or TRBV6-3 to TRBJ2-7; D unclear. Sequencing used PBMCs or a T cell subset sorted from them (not recorded which). This CDR3 is CASSYPVGEQYV. CDR3 sequence (DNA): TGTGCCAGCAGTTACCCAGTCGGCGAGCAGTACGTC.